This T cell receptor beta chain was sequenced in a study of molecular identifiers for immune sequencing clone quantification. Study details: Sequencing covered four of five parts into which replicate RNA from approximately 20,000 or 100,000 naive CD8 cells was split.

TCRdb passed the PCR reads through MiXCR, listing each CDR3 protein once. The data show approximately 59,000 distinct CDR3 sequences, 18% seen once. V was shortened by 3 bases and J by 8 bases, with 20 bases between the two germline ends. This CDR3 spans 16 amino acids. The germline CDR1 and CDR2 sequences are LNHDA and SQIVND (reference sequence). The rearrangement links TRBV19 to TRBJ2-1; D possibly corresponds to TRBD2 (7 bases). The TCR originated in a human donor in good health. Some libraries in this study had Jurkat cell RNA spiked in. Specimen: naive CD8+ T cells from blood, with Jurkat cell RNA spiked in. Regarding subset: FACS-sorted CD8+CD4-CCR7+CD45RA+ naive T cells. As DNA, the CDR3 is TGTGCCAGTAGTATGTATAATAGGGGGGGGCCCGATGAGCAGTTCTTC. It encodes CASSMYNRGGPDEQFF.